Listed here are 7 T cell receptor beta chains from one sample, sequenced in a study of early T cells in non-severe SARS-CoV-2 infection. In TCRdb, the 5' RACE reads were re-called with MiXCR into one record per CDR3 protein. The sample lists roughly 80,000 distinct CDR3 sequences, 8.5% to 10% seen once, with roughly 5% in the top ten. Source material: whole blood. The source is an adult who was a healthcare worker with PCR-confirmed SARS-CoV-2 infection or an uninfected control (not recorded which).

The chain has TRBV11-2 and TRBJ1-1; no reliable D call. CDR3 size: 14 residues. V was shortened by 5 bases and J by 2 bases, with 12 bases between the two germline ends. CDR1 is SGHAT and CDR2 is FQNNGV in the germline V gene. The CDR3 bases are TGTGCCAGCAGCCCCCCACAGAGCAACACTGAAGCTTTCTTT. This codes for CASSPPQSNTEAFF.

The chain links TRBV9 to TRBJ1-6, with D tentatively TRBD1 (5 bases). Between the trimmed V and J ends, which lost 2 bases and 5 bases, there was a span of 8 bases. There are 14 residues in the CDR3. CDR1 is SGDLS and CDR2 is YYNGEE in the germline V gene. The CDR3 nucleotides are TGTGCCAGCAGCGTCCAGGGCCATAATTCACCCCTCCACTTT. Its translation: CASSVQGHNSPLHF. Filled out from reference TRBV9 and TRBJ1-6, the complete variable domain reads DSGVTQTPKHLITATGQRVTLRCSPRSGDLSVYWYQQSLDQGLQFLIQYYNGEERAKGNILERFSAQQFPDLHSELNLSSLELGDSALYFCASSVQGHNSPLHFGNGTRLTVT.

There are many counts of this clonotype. This chain links TRBV27 with TRBJ1-2, with 10 nucleotides matching TRBD1. There are 16 residues in the CDR3. V lost 10 bases, J lost 7 bases, and 18 bases stayed unmatched. Germline V CDR1 and CDR2: MNHEY, SMNVEV (reference sequence). The CDR3 here is CATSALGGQGKSGYTF. CDR3 coding DNA: TGTGCCACTTCTGCCTTGGGGGGACAGGGGAAAAGTGGCTACACCTTC.

The sample holds many counts of this clonotype. This chain joins TRBV14 and TRBJ2-2; 11 bases match TRBD2. The length of the CDR3 is 19 residues. J lost 1 base, V lost 2 bases, and 9 bases had no gene match. Germline CDR1 SGHDN, CDR2 FVKESK. The DNA of the CDR3 is TGTGCCAGCAGCCAAACACTAGCGGGAGTGAAGGGGAACACCGGGGAGCTGTTTTTT. Translation: CASSQTLAGVKGNTGELFF.

This clonotype was seen ten or more times. The chain combines TRBV28 with TRBJ1-1; weak D call: TRBD1 (5 bases). From germline, CDR1 is MDHEN and CDR2 SYDVKM. This CDR3 is built from 13 residues. V was pared by 6 bases and J by 7 bases, with 15 bases between. The CDR3 region has the DNA TGTGCCAGCAGCCGCAGGGTCCTGGGTGAAGCTTTCTTT. The encoded protein is CASSRRVLGEAFF.

This clonotype has a handful of counts. The chain has TRBV6-5 and TRBJ2-2, with 11 bases fitting TRBD2. V lost 7 bases and J lost 5; bases outside the gene matches: 9. Germline assignment: CDR1 MNHEY and CDR2 SVGAGI. The CDR3 consists of 16 residues. The CDR3 coding sequence is TGTGCCAGCACCCTGGGACTAGCGGCAGGGACCGGGGAGCTGTTTTTT. Translated, it gives CASTLGLAAGTGELFF.

This clonotype has just a few counts. The V gene is TRBV10-3, the J gene TRBJ2-1; 10 positions agree with TRBD1. The CDR3 loop spans 14 amino acids. Germline V gives CDR1 ENHRY, CDR2 SYGVKD. With V trimmed by 8 bases and J by 6 bases, 7 bases remained unmatched. The CDR3 nucleotides read TGTGCCATCGGCCGGGACAGGGGAAGCAATGAGCAGTTCTTC. It translates to CAIGRDRGSNEQFF.